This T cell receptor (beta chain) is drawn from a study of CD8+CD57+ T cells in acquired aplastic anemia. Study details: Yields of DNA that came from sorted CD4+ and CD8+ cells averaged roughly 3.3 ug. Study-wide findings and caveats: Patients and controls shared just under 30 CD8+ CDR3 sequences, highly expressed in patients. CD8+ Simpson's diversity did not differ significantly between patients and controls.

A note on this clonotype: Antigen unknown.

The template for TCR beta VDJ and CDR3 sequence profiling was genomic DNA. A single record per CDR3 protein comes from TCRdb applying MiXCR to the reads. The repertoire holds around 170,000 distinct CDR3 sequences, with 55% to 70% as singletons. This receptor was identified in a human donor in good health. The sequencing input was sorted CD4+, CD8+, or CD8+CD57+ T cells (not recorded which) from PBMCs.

The CDR3 region has the DNA TGTGCCAGCAGTGAGGACAGCAACACCGGGGAGCTGTTTTTT. Protein sequence: CASSEDSNTGELFF. The rearrangement links TRBV25-1 to TRBJ2-2; perhaps TRBD1 as D (6 bases). Trimming took 3 bases from V and 2 from J, leaving 7 bases between them. Germline V lookup: CDR1 MGHDK, CDR2 SYGVNS. This CDR3 region has 14 residues.